A selection of T cell receptor beta chains follows, all from one sample in a study of blood T cells in healthy people across ages. TCRdb reprocessed the 5' RACE reads via MiXCR and lists one record per CDR3 protein. Among hundreds of thousands of distinct CDR3 sequences listed, approximately 22% were seen once. The sequenced sample was blood. The receptors stem from a man between 65 and 85 years old in good health. Each CDR3 is given with its conserved first and last residue. A D gene is named only where the DNA matches it firmly. Expanded clones get a size class; other rows say once, few or many, or leave the size out.

D gene,J gene,V gene,clone size,CDR3 protein,CDR3 DNA
.,TRBJ2-5,TRBV4-2,.,CASSQDVAPQETQYF,TGTGCCAGCAGCCAAGATGTGGCCCCTCAAGAGACCCAGTACTTC
.,TRBJ1-2,TRBV7-2,.,CASRPGPQYGYTF,TGTGCCAGCAGGCCCGGGCCCCAGTATGGCTACACCTTC
.,TRBJ2-3,TRBV18,.,CASSPSGLDTQYF,TGTGCCAGCTCACCATCGGGACTAGATACGCAGTATTTT
.,TRBJ2-1,TRBV20-1,.,CSARDAAYGSYNEQFF,TGCAGTGCTAGAGATGCAGCGTACGGGTCCTACAATGAGCAGTTCTTC
TRBD1,TRBJ2-5,TRBV6-5,few,CASATGDSQETQYF,TGTGCCAGCGCCACCGGGGACAGCCAAGAGACCCAGTACTTC
.,TRBJ1-4,TRBV12-3/TRBV12-4,few,CASSRDINEKLFF,TGTGCCAGCAGCCGGGACATTAATGAAAAACTGTTTTTT
.,TRBJ2-3,TRBV11-2,.,CASSSPGGYGTDTQYF,TGTGCCAGCAGCTCCCCCGGAGGGTATGGCACAGATACGCAGTATTTT
TRBD2,TRBJ2-7,TRBV6-1,.,CASSDQGLAGTSEQYF,TGTGCCAGCAGTGACCAAGGACTAGCGGGGACAAGCGAGCAGTACTTC
.,TRBJ2-1,TRBV5-1,many,CASSLAGFPLDEQFF,TGCGCCAGCAGCTTGGCCGGGTTTCCCCTGGATGAGCAGTTCTTC
.,TRBJ2-1,TRBV5-1,many,CASSLGLNPYNEQFF,TGCGCCAGCAGCTTGGGACTAAACCCTTACAATGAGCAGTTCTTC
.,TRBJ1-2,TRBV6-4,few,CASSDSTKGLGGYTF,TGTGCCAGCAGTGACTCGACCAAGGGACTCGGAGGCTACACCTTC
.,TRBJ2-7,TRBV20-1,few,CSARSSTVTYEQYF,TGCAGTGCTAGATCCTCGACTGTAACCTACGAGCAGTACTTC
TRBD1,TRBJ1-5,TRBV19,few,CASSIVFGQGGLSHQPQHF,TGTGCCAGTAGTATAGTCTTTGGACAGGGGGGTCTAAGTCATCAGCCCCAGCATTTT
TRBD1,TRBJ2-3,TRBV7-2,few,CASSLGTGVLSTDTQYF,TGTGCCAGCAGCTTAGGGACAGGGGTTCTAAGCACAGATACGCAGTATTTT
TRBD1,TRBJ1-1,TRBV20-1,.,CSARKTGVFTEAFF,TGCAGTGCTCGAAAGACAGGGGTCTTCACTGAAGCTTTCTTT
.,TRBJ1-4,TRBV15,many,CATSREGTQGLFF,TGTGCCACCAGCAGAGAGGGCACTCAAGGGTTGTTTTTT
.,TRBJ2-1,TRBV7-2,few,CASRVTGTVINGQFF,TGTGCCAGCAGGGTAACCGGGACGGTGATCAATGGGCAGTTCTTC
.,TRBJ2-7,TRBV20-1,.,CSARKTDFEQYF,TGCAGTGCTAGAAAGACCGATTTCGAGCAGTACTTC
.,TRBJ2-3,TRBV20-1,many,CSARDKRITQYF,TGCAGTGCTAGAGATAAGCGGATAACGCAGTATTTT
.,TRBJ2-6,TRBV20-1,few,CSASRWGPRLYWANVLTF,TGCAGTGCTAGTCGCTGGGGGCCCAGGCTTTATTGGGCCAACGTCCTGACTTTC
TRBD1,TRBJ2-1,TRBV18,few,CASSPQGATDYNEQFF,TGTGCCAGCTCACCTCAGGGGGCAACGGATTACAATGAGCAGTTCTTC
.,TRBJ2-7,TRBV12-3/TRBV12-4,few,CASSLALLAATYEQYF,TGTGCCAGCAGTTTAGCGCTACTAGCTGCGACCTACGAGCAGTACTTC
.,TRBJ2-7,TRBV7-9,few,CASSPPLTRDYEQYF,TGTGCCAGCAGCCCCCCCTTGACTCGGGACTACGAGCAGTACTTC
.,TRBJ1-2,TRBV7-2,few,CASSPDSFFTYGYTF,TGTGCCAGCAGCCCAGACAGTTTTTTTACCTATGGCTACACCTTC
.,TRBJ2-5,TRBV5-1,.,CASSLVNNLQETQYF,TGCGCCAGCAGCTTGGTGAACAACCTGCAAGAGACCCAGTACTTC
.,TRBJ2-4,TRBV6-2/TRBV6-3,many,CASSYTTSVVAKNIQYF,TGTGCCAGCAGTTACACGACCAGCGTGGTTGCCAAAAACATTCAGTACTTC
.,TRBJ2-5,TRBV12-3/TRBV12-4,many,CASSWYQETQYF,TGTGCCAGCAGTTGGTACCAAGAGACCCAGTACTTC
.,TRBJ1-5,TRBV6-1,.,CASSDNPGYSNQPQHF,TGTGCCAGCAGTGATAACCCAGGGTATAGCAATCAGCCCCAGCATTTT
.,TRBJ2-3,TRBV4-3,.,CASSQGIETSTDTQYF,TGCGCCAGCAGCCAAGGTATAGAGACCTCCACAGATACGCAGTATTTT
.,TRBJ2-7,TRBV7-9,.,CASSLSRDNEQYF,TGTGCCAGCAGTCTTTCCAGGGATAACGAGCAGTACTTC
TRBD2,TRBJ2-1,TRBV12-3/TRBV12-4,.,CATGPVGTSGNEQFF,TGTGCCACTGGCCCTGTGGGGACTAGTGGGAATGAGCAGTTCTTC
.,TRBJ2-3,TRBV27,.,CASRRDQVGDTQYF,TGTGCCAGCAGACGGGACCAAGTGGGAGATACGCAGTATTTT
TRBD1,TRBJ2-4,TRBV20-1,few,CSASDRGRGIQYF,TGCAGTGCTAGCGACAGGGGTCGTGGCATTCAGTACTTC
.,TRBJ2-1,TRBV7-2,.,CASSSHRVADEQFF,TGTGCCAGCAGCTCGCACAGGGTTGCGGATGAGCAGTTCTTC
TRBD2,TRBJ2-1,TRBV12-5,.,CASGPGLAGGLVQFF,TGTGCTAGTGGTCCCGGACTAGCGGGGGGGCTTGTGCAGTTCTTC
.,TRBJ1-3,TRBV11-2,.,CASSQLQGSGNTIYF,TGTGCCAGCAGCCAATTACAGGGTTCTGGAAACACCATATATTTT
.,TRBJ2-5,TRBV12-3/TRBV12-4,.,CASSLPWETQYF,TGTGCCAGCAGTTTACCCTGGGAGACCCAGTACTTC
.,TRBJ2-7,TRBV6-6,few,CASSFSGTASSYEQYF,TGTGCCAGCAGTTTCTCCGGGACCGCGAGCTCCTACGAGCAGTACTTC
.,TRBJ1-2,TRBV6-6,.,CASSYGQGSNYGYTF,TGTGCCAGCAGTTACGGTCAGGGTAGCAACTATGGCTACACCTTC
.,TRBJ2-3,TRBV29-1,.,CSVGKLSTDTQYF,TGCAGCGTTGGAAAGCTTAGCACAGATACGCAGTATTTT
.,TRBJ2-3,TRBV5-1,many,CASSRSHPSGDTQYF,TGCGCCAGCAGCCGATCACATCCCTCCGGAGATACGCAGTATTTT
.,TRBJ1-5,TRBV20-1,few,CSASNLISENLGPQHF,TGCAGTGCTAGTAATCTAATCTCGGAGAACCTTGGGCCCCAGCATTTT
TRBD2,TRBJ2-5,TRBV12-3/TRBV12-4,.,CASSLAWTSMGTQYF,TGTGCCAGCAGTTTAGCCTGGACTAGCATGGGGACCCAGTACTTC
.,TRBJ2-1,TRBV7-2,few,CASSLALVTNEQFF,TGTGCCAGCAGCTTAGCGCTCGTTACTAATGAGCAGTTCTTC
.,TRBJ1-6,TRBV10-3,many,CAIADRDHSPLHF,TGTGCCATCGCCGACCGGGATCATTCACCCCTCCACTTT
.,TRBJ2-3,TRBV10-3,.,CAITPGGGRTDTQYF,TGTGCCATCACCCCCGGTGGGGGCCGGACAGATACGCAGTATTTT
.,TRBJ2-1,TRBV5-1,few,CASSLFRRGGSNEQFF,TGCGCCAGCAGCTTGTTTAGGAGGGGGGGCAGCAATGAGCAGTTCTTC
.,TRBJ1-4,TRBV28,few,CASSIHSSGGNEKLFF,TGTGCCAGCAGTATCCACTCTAGCGGGGGAAATGAAAAACTGTTTTTT
.,TRBJ2-5,TRBV12-3/TRBV12-4,few,CASNTRGETQYF,TGTGCCAGCAATACCAGGGGAGAGACCCAGTACTTC
TRBD1,TRBJ2-1,TRBV5-5,few,CASSPLIGQGNNEQFF,TGTGCCAGCAGCCCCCTGATCGGACAGGGGAACAATGAGCAGTTCTTC